The 20 T cell receptor beta chains listed next were all sequenced from one sample in a study of blood T cells in healthy people across ages. A J-beta primer mix and a sample-barcoded 5' primer were used in a second PCR of about 7 to 12 cycles. Each CDR3 protein gets one entry after TCRdb re-called the 5' RACE reads with MiXCR. The data hold fewer than 2,000,000 distinct CDR3 sequences, with roughly two fifths observed a single time. The sequencing sample was made of blood. These receptor sequences come from a human donor in good health.

The rearrangement joins TRBV20-1 to TRBJ2-7, with 10 bases matching TRBD1. The ends lost 3 bases at V and 4 bases at J; junction bases unmatched: 12. The CDR3 is 16 residues long. Germline CDR1 and CDR2: DFQATT and SNEGSKA (reference sequence). The CDR3 nucleotides read TGCAGTGCTAGGCTTGAGGGACAGGGGATACGGTACGAGCAGTACTTC. Encoded protein: CSARLEGQGIRYEQYF.

A few counts support this clonotype. V and J are TRBV29-1 and TRBJ2-7; TRBD1 aligns across 7 bases. This CDR3 region has 13 residues. CDR1 is SQVTM, CDR2 ANQGSEA, per germline. With 6 bases clipped from V and 2 bases from J, the junction kept 7 bases outside the gene matches. The CDR3: CSVWGTETYEQYF. The CDR3 bases are TGCAGCGTGTGGGGGACAGAGACCTACGAGCAGTACTTC.

This clonotype was seen just once. The V call is TRBV7-9, the J call TRBJ2-7; 8 bases map to TRBD1. The V gene's germline CDR1 is SEHNR and CDR2 FQNEAQ (reference sequence). This CDR3 contains 13 residues. Germline trimming cut 6 bases from V and 7 bases from J; bases unmatched to any gene: 8. In nucleotides, the CDR3 is TGTGCCAGCAGGGACAGGGCGGGGAATGAGCAGTACTTC. This sequence encodes CASRDRAGNEQYF.

This sequence joins TRBV12-3 or TRBV12-4 and TRBJ1-2; D perhaps matches TRBD1 (6 bases). CDR3 size: 16 residues. V lost 6 bases, J lost 8 bases, and 25 bases lay in between. CDR3 sequence reads: CASSPDSTGRQLGYTF. CDR3 coding DNA: TGTGCCAGCAGCCCCGACTCGACAGGCCGTCAACTGGGCTACACCTTC.

The chain links TRBV4-1 to TRBJ1-5, with D hard to call. CDR1 and CDR2 from the germline V gene are MGHRA and YSYEKL. CDR3 length: 13 residues. V was pared by 0 bases and J by 6 bases, with 6 bases between. CDR3 nucleotides: TGCGCCAGCAGCCAAGAATGGCGTCAGCCCCAGCATTTT. This translates into CASSQEWRQPQHF.

This clonotype has only a few counts. V gene TRBV4-1 combines with J gene TRBJ1-2, with D hard to call. V lost 2 bases and J 5 bases, leaving 9 bases between the germline ends. The CDR3 sequence is 13 residues long. CDR1 MGHRA and CDR2 YSYEKL come from the germline V gene. CDR3 DNA: TGCGCCAGCAGCCAAATCCCGCCTTATGGCTACACCTTC. Translation gives CASSQIPPYGYTF.

The chain carries TRBV11-2 and TRBJ2-1; 9 bases match TRBD2. CDR1 and CDR2 (germline): SGHAT, FQNNGV. The trim removed 5 bases at V and 9 bases at J, leaving 8 bases unmatched. The CDR3 contains 14 residues. CDR3 residues: CASSLSSGGSEQFF. The DNA for the CDR3 is TGTGCCAGCAGCCTCAGTAGCGGGGGTAGTGAGCAGTTCTTC.

The table lists this clonotype with many counts. The chain carries TRBV5-4 and TRBJ1-2, with 7 bases fitting TRBD1. CDR1 is SGHNT, CDR2 YYREEE, per germline (reference sequence). The CDR3 is made up of 14 amino acids. V gave up 2 bases and J gave up 9 bases; unmatched junction bases: 10. CDR3 in DNA: TGTGCCAGCAGCTTCAGGACAGAGACAGGGCGCTACACCTTC. Translation: CASSFRTETGRYTF.

This clonotype was recorded a few times. The chain joins TRBV5-4 to TRBJ2-7, with D possibly matching TRBD1 (5 bases). Germline V gene data show CDR1 as SGHNT and CDR2 as YYREEE (reference sequence). CDR3 length: 16 residues. V dropped 3 bases and J dropped 7 bases, with 23 bases sitting between them. The CDR3 DNA follows: TGTGCCAGCAGCTCAGGATCCGACAGACTCCGAGGAGAGCAGTACTTC. It translates to CASSSGSDRLRGEQYF.

This clonotype was counted between two and nine times. The V call is TRBV7-2, the J call TRBJ2-7; unclear D gene. CDR1 is SGHTA, CDR2 FQGNSA, per germline. V was pared by 0 bases and J by 3 bases, with 6 bases between. The CDR3 has 13 residues. The CDR3 DNA reads TGTGCCAGCAGCTTAGCCACTTACTACGAGCAGTACTTC. It yields the protein CASSLATYYEQYF.

A few counts support this clonotype. The V and J genes are TRBV6-5 and TRBJ2-7; 9 bases are a match to TRBD2. The CDR3 sequence is 13 residues long. The germline V gene encodes CDR1 MNHEY and CDR2 SVGAGI. V shed 8 bases and J 5 bases; nucleotides not matched to a gene: 7. The CDR3, as DNA: TGTGCCAGCTGCGGGGGGGCCTGCGACGAGCAGTACTTC. Residues: CASCGGACDEQYF.

This clonotype was picked up a small number of times. This chain connects TRBV13 to TRBJ1-1; D call uncertain. Germline CDR1 is PRHDT and CDR2 is FYEKMQ (reference sequence). This CDR3 contains 15 residues. Between the trimmed V and J ends, which lost 0 bases and 1 base, there was a span of 9 bases. Here the CDR3 DNA reads TGTGCCAGCAGCTTAGGGGTGTCCCGGAACACTGAAGCTTTCTTT. Protein sequence: CASSLGVSRNTEAFF.

This clonotype was detected many times. The junction and the germline gene differ at one end; a read error may be behind it. The chain combines TRBV4-3 with TRBJ2-3; D uncertain. CDR3 length: 13 residues. Germline V lookup: CDR1 LGHNA, CDR2 YSLEER. CDR3 amino acids: CASSQGVTDTQYF. CDR3 coding DNA: TGTGCCAGCAGCCAAGGAGTCACAGATACGCAGTATTTT.

This clonotype was counted a few times. V usage is TRBV20-1 and J usage is TRBJ2-1; D possibly uses TRBD1 or TRBD2 (5 bases each). Trimming pared 4 bases from V and 5 bases from J, leaving 12 bases between. Looked up from germline, CDR1 is DFQATT and CDR2 is SNEGSKA (reference sequence). The CDR3 is 13 amino acids. The CDR3 DNA reads as TGCAGTGCTATGGGGGATGCCGACAATGAGCAGTTCTTC. Its translation is CSAMGDADNEQFF.

The chain uses TRBV4-3 and TRBJ1-4, with D possibly matching TRBD1 (6 bases). Per the germline V gene, CDR1 is LGHNA and CDR2 is YSLEER. The V end was cut by 1 base, the J end by 7 bases, with 16 bases between. This CDR3 has 16 residues. CDR3 sequence: CASSQGVGALIEKLFF. For the CDR3, the DNA is TGCGCCAGCAGCCAAGGAGTGGGGGCGCTGATTGAAAAACTGTTTTTT.

The genes are TRBV4-2 and TRBJ1-4; the match to TRBD1 covers 7 bases. The CDR3 covers 17 residues. Germline CDR1 is LGHNA and CDR2 is YNFKEQ. Trimming took 0 bases from V and 5 from J; bases not matched to a gene: 9. CDR3 DNA: TGTGCCAGCAGCCAAGACGGGAGACAGGGTTGGAATGAAAAACTGTTTTTT. Amino acid sequence: CASSQDGRQGWNEKLFF.

The J gene is TRBJ1-2, the V gene TRBV29-1, with D possibly being TRBD1 (5 bases). CDR3 length equals 11 residues. Germline lookup yields CDR1 SQVTM and CDR2 ANQGSEA. Trimming removed 7 bases from V and 6 bases from J, with 12 bases in between. This CDR3 reads CSADTANGYTF. CDR3 sequence (DNA): TGCAGCGCGGACACAGCGAATGGCTACACCTTC.

In this sample, this clonotype turned up a few times. The V and J genes are TRBV7-9 and TRBJ1-5; weak D call: TRBD1 (6 bases). From germline, CDR1 is SEHNR and CDR2 FQNEAQ (reference sequence). This CDR3 spans 12 amino acids. Trimming took off 5 bases at V and 10 bases at J, with 12 bases between the two ends. The CDR3 is CASSPGQFPQHF. The CDR3 region has the DNA TGTGCCAGCAGCCCCGGACAGTTCCCCCAGCATTTT.

The V and J genes are TRBV25-1 and TRBJ1-2, with D maybe TRBD1 (5 bases). Germline V CDR1 and CDR2: MGHDK, SYGVNS. The germline V and J ends were trimmed by 6 bases and 5 bases, with 13 bases remaining between them. The CDR3 length is 13 residues. This CDR3 reads CASSPPEGYGYTF. For the CDR3, the DNA is TGTGCCAGCAGCCCGCCCGAGGGGTATGGCTACACCTTC.

This clonotype was counted a few times. V gene TRBV20-1 combines with J gene TRBJ1-1; D is perhaps TRBD1 (5 bases). The germline V and J ends were trimmed by 0 bases and 5 bases, with 16 bases remaining between them. The CDR3 is 15 residues long. Germline V gene sequence: CDR1 DFQATT, CDR2 SNEGSKA (reference sequence). The CDR3 sequence is CSARDIWRGGTEAFF. CDR3 coding DNA: TGCAGTGCTAGAGATATTTGGAGGGGTGGGACTGAAGCTTTCTTT.